The 25 T cell receptor beta chains reported below all come from one sample, sequenced in a study of human T cells and chemical hapten exposure. As for time point: patch test 2, 6 weeks after DPC sensitization. As to treatment: therapeutic diphenylcyclopropenone sensitization with weekly scalp DPC. Researchers extracted total RNA from unfractionated whole blood. A single record per CDR3 protein comes from TCRdb applying MiXCR to the RACE reads. The table lists some 42,000 distinct CDR3 sequences, around a tenth of them singletons. The sample here was whole blood, taken in connection with sensitization to the hapten diphenylcyclopropenone (DPC). All receptors derive from a woman under 40 with alopecia areata. Some clones in this sample may be carry-over from other donors' samples.

In this sample, this clonotype turned up a few times. The rearrangement links TRBV7-2 to TRBJ2-5, with 9 bases fitting TRBD2. The CDR3 totals 16 residues. Trimming cost V 1 base and J 5 bases; bases outside gene matches: 8. CDR1 is SGHTA, CDR2 FQGNSA, per germline. The CDR3 DNA reads TGTGCCAGCAGCTTAGTGTATGGTAGCGGGGGTGAGACCCAGTACTTC. It yields the protein CASSLVYGSGGETQYF.

This clonotype was seen a few times. The rearrangement joins TRBV7-9 to TRBJ2-1; D is unclear. Germline V CDR1 and CDR2: SEHNR, FQNEAQ (reference sequence). There are 11 residues in the CDR3. The V and J ends lost 5 bases and 9 bases respectively, with 8 bases between them. CDR3 DNA sequence: TGTGCCAGCAGCCCTTCCGTTGAGCAGTTCTTC. It codes for CASSPSVEQFF.

There are many counts of this clonotype. The rearrangement uses TRBV6-1 and TRBJ2-7; 7 nucleotides align to TRBD1. This CDR3 contains 14 residues. Germline CDR1 MNHNS, CDR2 SASEGT. V was pared by 3 bases and J by 2 bases, with 4 bases of the junction left unmatched. CDR3 in amino acids: CASSDRQGTYEQYF. The CDR3 bases are TGTGCCAGCAGTGATAGACAGGGTACCTACGAGCAGTACTTC.

The table lists this clonotype with a few counts. The rearrangement links TRBV4-3 to TRBJ2-7, with D unresolved. Trimming took off 1 base at V and 3 bases at J, with 13 bases between the two ends. The CDR3 has 15 residues. CDR1 is LGHNA, CDR2 YSLEER, per germline. Here the CDR3 reads CASSQGQSNLYEQYF. As DNA, the CDR3 is TGCGCCAGCAGCCAAGGCCAGTCCAATCTCTACGAGCAGTACTTC.

The DNA of the CDR3 is TGTGCCAGCAGACCTCCGGGGTATAATTCACCCCTCCACTTT. It translates to CASRPPGYNSPLHF. This rearrangement joins TRBV28 to TRBJ1-6; D is unresolved. The ends were cut back, 6 bases at V and 4 bases at J, with 10 bases in the middle. This CDR3 is built from 14 residues. Germline CDR1 reads MDHEN; CDR2 reads SYDVKM.

This clonotype was seen repeatedly, ten times or more. V usage is TRBV5-1 and J usage is TRBJ2-7, with D uncertain. The CDR3 contains 13 residues. Germline V gives CDR1 SGHRS, CDR2 YFSETQ. Trimming removed 3 bases from V and 3 bases from J, with 10 bases in between. The CDR3 DNA sequence: TGCGCCAGCAGCTCTATTATTGGCTACGAGCAGTACTTC. Encoded protein: CASSSIIGYEQYF.

This clonotype has ten or more counts. The CDR3 reads CASSFLGQETQYF. The CDR3, as DNA: TGTGCCAGCAGCTTTTTGGGCCAAGAGACCCAGTACTTC. The chain employs TRBV7-8 and TRBJ2-5; D ambiguous. Per germline, CDR1 SGHVS and CDR2 FQNEAQ. The V gene lost 3 bases and the J gene lost 1 base, with 6 bases spanning the gap. The CDR3 has 13 residues.

This clonotype was seen only a few times. The chain employs TRBV11-2 and TRBJ2-3; no reliable D call. V lost 2 bases and J 3 bases, leaving 9 bases between the germline ends. CDR3 size: 14 residues. Germline values: CDR1 SGHAT, CDR2 FQNNGV. The CDR3 sequence is CASSLMSATDTQYF. As DNA, the CDR3 is TGTGCCAGCAGCTTAATGTCCGCGACAGATACGCAGTATTTT.

The chain joins TRBV7-2 to TRBJ1-6; a possible D gene is TRBD1 (6 bases). This CDR3 has 14 residues. V was clipped by 6 bases and J by 6 bases, with 12 bases between them. Germline lookup yields CDR1 SGHTA and CDR2 FQGNSA. CDR3 amino acids: CASSSNRANSPLHF. CDR3 bases: TGTGCCAGCAGTTCCAACAGGGCTAATTCACCCCTCCACTTT.

The sample holds many counts of this clonotype. The chain carries TRBV4-2 and TRBJ2-5; D gene uncertain. The V end was cut by 0 bases, the J end by 11 bases, with 10 bases between. Germline V CDR1 and CDR2: LGHNA, YNFKEQ. The CDR3 covers 12 residues. CDR3 coding DNA: TGTGCCAGCAGCCAAGATAAAGTAAGGCAGTACTTC. This translates into CASSQDKVRQYF.

This clonotype was picked up many times. The rearrangement uses TRBV28 and TRBJ1-1; D might be TRBD1 (5 bases). V was shortened by 6 bases and J by 5 bases, with 13 bases between the two germline ends. This CDR3 has 13 residues. Germline CDR1 is MDHEN and CDR2 is SYDVKM. The CDR3 DNA reads as TGTGCCAGCAGCCTCGACAGAGTTACTGAAGCTTTCTTT. Translated: CASSLDRVTEAFF.

There are many counts of this clonotype. The chain uses TRBV5-1 and TRBJ2-7; D perhaps matches TRBD1 (6 bases). Germline CDR1 SGHRS, CDR2 YFSETQ. Trimming stripped 0 bases from V and 3 bases from J, with 13 bases between. The CDR3 consists of 15 residues. The CDR3 here is CASSLGHRDNYEQYF. As DNA, the CDR3 is TGCGCCAGCAGCTTGGGACACAGGGACAACTACGAGCAGTACTTC.

This clonotype showed up just a few times. In nucleotides, the CDR3 is TGTGCCAGCAGCCCAGGAGGCGGAAGGTCAGAGACCCAGTACTTC. The encoded protein is CASSPGGGRSETQYF. The chain links TRBV12-3 or TRBV12-4 to TRBJ2-5; TRBD2 is a possible D gene (5 bases). The CDR3 loop spans 15 amino acids. The germline V and J ends were trimmed by 6 bases and 4 bases, with 18 bases remaining between them.

The rearrangement uses TRBV9 and TRBJ2-3; D possibly corresponds to TRBD2 (7 bases). V lost 5 bases to trimming and J lost 6 bases, with 13 bases between them. CDR1 and CDR2 from the germline V gene are SGDLS and YYNGEE. The CDR3 is made up of 13 amino acids. CDR3 nucleotide sequence: TGTGCCAGCAGAAGGGGGGGAGATGATACGCAGTATTTT. Residues: CASRRGGDDTQYF.

The rearrangement joins TRBV29-1 to TRBJ2-1; D ambiguous. Per germline, CDR1 SQVTM and CDR2 ANQGSEA. The CDR3 extends over 11 amino acids. The CDR3 nucleotides are TGCAGTATCGGGCAGCCCAATGAGCAGTTCTTC. Amino acid sequence: CSIGQPNEQFF.

The chain has TRBV3-1 and TRBJ2-1, with D uncertain. CDR3 length: 15 residues. The V and J ends lost 1 base and 0 bases respectively, with 7 bases between them. Germline lookup yields CDR1 LGHDT and CDR2 YNNKEL (reference sequence). CDR3 sequence: CASSQARSSYNEQFF. The CDR3 region has the DNA TGTGCCAGCAGCCAAGCCCGGAGCTCCTACAATGAGCAGTTCTTC.

This clonotype was counted ten times or more. V and J are TRBV11-1 and TRBJ2-2; D not resolved. The CDR3 contains 14 residues. V was clipped by 1 base and J by 10 bases, with 13 bases between them. Germline V lookup: CDR1 SGHAT, CDR2 FQDESV (reference sequence). CDR3 region: CASSLDPNSLELFF. CDR3 nucleotides: TGTGCCAGCAGCTTAGACCCAAATAGCCTGGAGCTGTTTTTT.

The V call is TRBV6-1, the J call TRBJ2-7; D is possibly TRBD2 (5 bases). Germline V gene lookup returns CDR1 MNHNS and CDR2 SASEGT. V lost 1 base to trimming and J lost 4 bases, with 14 bases between them. The CDR3 consists of 15 residues. The CDR3 DNA reads as TGTGCCAGCAGTGAAGGAAGAGGGCCCTCTTACGAGCAGTACTTC. As protein: CASSEGRGPSYEQYF.

This clonotype was detected a few times. The genes are TRBV4-2 and TRBJ2-2; no clear D gene. Per the germline V gene, CDR1 is LGHNA and CDR2 is YNFKEQ. The V gene lost 6 bases and the J gene lost 0 bases, with 14 bases spanning the gap. CDR3 length: 16 residues. CDR3 in amino acids: CASSLPGFANTGELFF. The DNA for the CDR3 is TGTGCCAGCAGTTTGCCGGGCTTCGCGAACACCGGGGAGCTGTTTTTT.

This clonotype was seen many times. The chain recombines TRBV4-2 with TRBJ1-4; unclear D gene. Germline V gives CDR1 LGHNA, CDR2 YNFKEQ. There are 12 residues in the CDR3. V was cut by 3 bases and J by 8 bases, with 7 bases left in between. The CDR3 loop reads CASSQVREKLFF. DNA for the CDR3: TGTGCCAGCAGCCAGGTCCGGGAAAAACTGTTTTTT.

This clonotype appeared a few times. The chain carries TRBV9 and TRBJ2-7; 8 nucleotides match TRBD2. Trimming at V came to 0 bases and at J to 2 bases, leaving 1 base not matched to a gene. This CDR3 contains 14 residues. Germline CDR1 and CDR2: SGDLS and YYNGEE. The CDR3 region is CASSVDGGAYEQYF. The CDR3 nucleotides read TGTGCCAGCAGCGTAGACGGGGGGGCCTACGAGCAGTACTTC.

This clonotype has more than one count but fewer than ten. V is TRBV7-2 and J is TRBJ2-5; D uncertain. Germline loops: CDR1 SGHTA, CDR2 FQGNSA. V gave up 4 bases and J gave up 2 bases, with 14 bases separating them. This CDR3 has 15 amino acids. The CDR3 region has the DNA TGTGCCAGCAGCTCTCAGGCCACCACACAAGAGACCCAGTACTTC. This sequence encodes CASSSQATTQETQYF.

This clonotype was seen many times. The chain carries TRBV5-1 and TRBJ2-3; tentatively, D is TRBD1 (6 bases). V was pared by 8 bases and J by 4 bases, with 14 bases between. Germline loops: CDR1 SGHRS, CDR2 YFSETQ. The CDR3 runs to 13 residues. CDR3 protein: CASSRGSADTQYF. The CDR3 DNA follows: TGCGCCAGTAGTAGGGGGAGCGCAGATACGCAGTATTTT.

The chain uses TRBV9 and TRBJ1-4; D remains ambiguous. CDR1 and CDR2 from the germline V gene are SGDLS and YYNGEE. Trimming removed 0 bases at V and 6 bases at J, with 6 bases between. This CDR3 contains 13 residues. The CDR3 protein is CASSVDRDEKLFF. The CDR3 coding sequence is TGTGCCAGCAGCGTAGACAGAGATGAAAAACTGTTTTTT.

This clonotype was picked up a small number of times. V is TRBV4-1 and J is TRBJ2-1; 9 bases match TRBD2. Germline V lookup: CDR1 MGHRA, CDR2 YSYEKL. With 1 base clipped from V and 4 bases from J, the junction kept 5 bases outside the gene matches. This CDR3 is 16 amino acids long. CDR3 residues: CASSQVSGGLYNEQFF. The CDR3 DNA reads TGCGCCAGCAGCCAAGTTAGCGGGGGCCTTTACAATGAGCAGTTCTTC.